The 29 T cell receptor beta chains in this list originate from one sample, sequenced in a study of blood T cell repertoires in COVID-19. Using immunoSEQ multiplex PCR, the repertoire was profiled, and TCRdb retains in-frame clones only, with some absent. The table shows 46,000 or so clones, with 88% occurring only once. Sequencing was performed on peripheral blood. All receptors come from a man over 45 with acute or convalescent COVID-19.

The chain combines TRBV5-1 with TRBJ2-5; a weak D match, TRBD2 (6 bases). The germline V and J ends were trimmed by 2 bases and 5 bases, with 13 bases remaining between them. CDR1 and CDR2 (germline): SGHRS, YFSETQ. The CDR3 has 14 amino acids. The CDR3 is CASSLYSSGETQYF. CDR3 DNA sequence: TGCGCCAGCAGCTTATATTCCAGCGGGGAGACCCAGTACTTC.

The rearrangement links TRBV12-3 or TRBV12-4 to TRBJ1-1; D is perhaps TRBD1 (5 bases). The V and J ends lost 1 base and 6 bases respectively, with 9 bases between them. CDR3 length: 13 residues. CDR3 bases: TGTGCCAGCAGTTTAGAGGGGCTGTCTGAAGCTTTCTTT. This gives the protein CASSLEGLSEAFF.

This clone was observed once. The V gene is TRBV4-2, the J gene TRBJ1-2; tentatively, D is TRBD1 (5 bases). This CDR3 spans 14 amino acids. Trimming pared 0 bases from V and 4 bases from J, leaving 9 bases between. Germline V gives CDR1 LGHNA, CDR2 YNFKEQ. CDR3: CASSQELGAYGYTF. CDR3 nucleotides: TGTGCCAGCAGCCAAGAGCTAGGGGCCTATGGCTACACCTTC.

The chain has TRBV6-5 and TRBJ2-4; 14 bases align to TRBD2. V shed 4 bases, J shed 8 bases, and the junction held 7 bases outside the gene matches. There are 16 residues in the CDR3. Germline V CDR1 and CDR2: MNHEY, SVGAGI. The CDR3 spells CASSFGTSGSKDIQYF. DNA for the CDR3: TGTGCCAGCAGTTTCGGGACTAGCGGGAGTAAGGACATTCAGTACTTC.

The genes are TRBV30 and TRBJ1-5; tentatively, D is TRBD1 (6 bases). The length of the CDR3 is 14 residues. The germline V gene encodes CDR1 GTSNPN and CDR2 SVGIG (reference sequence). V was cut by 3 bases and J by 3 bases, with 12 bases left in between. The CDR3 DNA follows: TGTGCCTGGAGGGACAGAACATCCAATCAGCCCCAGCATTTT. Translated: CAWRDRTSNQPQHF. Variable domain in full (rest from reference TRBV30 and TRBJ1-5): SQTIHQWPATLVQPVGSPLSLECTVEGTSNPNLYWYRQAAGRGLQLLFYSVGIGQISSEVPQNLSASRPQDRQFILSSKKLLLSDSGFYLCAWRDRTSNQPQHFGDGTRLSIL.

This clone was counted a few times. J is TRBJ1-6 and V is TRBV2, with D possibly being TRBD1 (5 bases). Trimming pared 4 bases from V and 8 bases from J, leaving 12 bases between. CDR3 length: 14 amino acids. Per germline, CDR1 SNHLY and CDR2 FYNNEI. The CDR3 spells CASSAGLDDSPLHF. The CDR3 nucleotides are TGTGCCAGCAGTGCGGGACTTGATGATTCACCCCTCCACTTT.

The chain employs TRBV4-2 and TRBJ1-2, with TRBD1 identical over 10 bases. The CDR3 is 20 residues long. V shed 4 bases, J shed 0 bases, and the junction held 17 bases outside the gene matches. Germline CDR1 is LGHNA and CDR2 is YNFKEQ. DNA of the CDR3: TGTGCCAGCAGCCGGACTCCCGGGACAGGGGATCAGAGTACTAACTATGGCTACACCTTC. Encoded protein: CASSRTPGTGDQSTNYGYTF.

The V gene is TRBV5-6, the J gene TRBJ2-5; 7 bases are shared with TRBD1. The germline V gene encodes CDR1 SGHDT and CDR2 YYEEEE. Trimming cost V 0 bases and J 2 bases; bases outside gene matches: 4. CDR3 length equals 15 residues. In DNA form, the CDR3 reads TGTGCCAGCAGCTTGGGTAGGGGGCGGCAAGAGACCCAGTACTTC. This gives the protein CASSLGRGRQETQYF.

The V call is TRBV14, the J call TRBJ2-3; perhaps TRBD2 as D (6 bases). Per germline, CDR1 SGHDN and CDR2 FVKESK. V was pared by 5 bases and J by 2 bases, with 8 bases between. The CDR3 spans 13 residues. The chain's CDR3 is CASSGTYTDTQYF. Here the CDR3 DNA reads TGTGCCAGCAGCGGGACTTACACAGATACGCAGTATTTT.

CDR3 DNA sequence: TGCGCCAGCAGGTTGCTTTCGGGTCACCCCAGGGGCGGCACTGAAGCTTTCTTT. Encoded protein: CASRLLSGHPRGGTEAFF. This rearrangement joins TRBV5-1 to TRBJ1-1; tentatively, D is TRBD1 (6 bases). Trimming left V 5 bases short and J 4 bases short, with 27 bases between. Germline loops: CDR1 SGHRS, CDR2 YFSETQ. The CDR3 runs to 18 residues.

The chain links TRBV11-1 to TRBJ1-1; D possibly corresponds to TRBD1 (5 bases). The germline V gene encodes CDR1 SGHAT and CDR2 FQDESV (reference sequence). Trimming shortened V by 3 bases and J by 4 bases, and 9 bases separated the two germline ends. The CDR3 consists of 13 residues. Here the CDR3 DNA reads TGTGCCAGCAGCTTTCAGGGTGGCACTGAAGCTTTCTTT. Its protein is CASSFQGGTEAFF. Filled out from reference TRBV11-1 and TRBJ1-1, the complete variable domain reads EAEVAQSPRYKITEKSQAVAFWCDPISGHATLYWYRQILGQGPELLVQFQDESVVDDSQLPKDRFSAERLKGVDSTLKIQPAELGDSAMYLCASSFQGGTEAFFGQGTRLTVV.

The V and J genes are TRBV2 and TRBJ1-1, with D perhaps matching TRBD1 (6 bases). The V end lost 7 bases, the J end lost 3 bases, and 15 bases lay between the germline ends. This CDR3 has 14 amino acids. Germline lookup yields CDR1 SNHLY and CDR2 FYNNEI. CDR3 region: CASIDGRGHTEAFF. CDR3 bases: TGTGCCAGCATCGATGGCAGGGGACACACTGAAGCTTTCTTT.

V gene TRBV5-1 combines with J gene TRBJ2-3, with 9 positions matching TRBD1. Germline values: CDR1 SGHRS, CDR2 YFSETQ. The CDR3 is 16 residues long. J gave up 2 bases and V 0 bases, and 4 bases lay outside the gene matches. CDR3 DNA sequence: TGCGCCAGCAGCTTGGGGACAGGGGCTGACACAGATACGCAGTATTTT. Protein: CASSLGTGADTDTQYF.

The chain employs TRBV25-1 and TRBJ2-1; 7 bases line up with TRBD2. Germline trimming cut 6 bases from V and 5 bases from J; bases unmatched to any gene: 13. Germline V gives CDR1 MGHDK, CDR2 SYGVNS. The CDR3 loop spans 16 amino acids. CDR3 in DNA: TGTGCCAGCAGCCCGGCTGACCAGCGGGGACACAATGAGCAGTTCTTC. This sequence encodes CASSPADQRGHNEQFF.

The CDR3 loop reads CASSLDRVGSGYTF. As DNA, the CDR3 is TGTGCCAGCAGCTTAGACAGGGTGGGCAGTGGCTACACCTTC. This chain joins TRBV7-8 and TRBJ1-2; perhaps TRBD1 as D (6 bases). Trimming shortened V by 1 base and J by 7 bases, and 13 bases separated the two germline ends. CDR3 length: 14 amino acids. The germline V gene has CDR1 SGHVS and CDR2 FQNEAQ.

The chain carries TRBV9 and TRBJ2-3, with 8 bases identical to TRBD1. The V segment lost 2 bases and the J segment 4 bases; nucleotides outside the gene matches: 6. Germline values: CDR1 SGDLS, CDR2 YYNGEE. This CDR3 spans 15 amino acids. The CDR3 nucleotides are TGTGCCAGCAGCGTGACAGGGGTGGTTGCAGATACGCAGTATTTT. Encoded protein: CASSVTGVVADTQYF. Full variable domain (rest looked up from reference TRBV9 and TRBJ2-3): DSGVTQTPKHLITATGQRVTLRCSPRSGDLSVYWYQQSLDQGLQFLIQYYNGEERAKGNILERFSAQQFPDLHSELNLSSLELGDSALYFCASSVTGVVADTQYFGPGTRLTVL.

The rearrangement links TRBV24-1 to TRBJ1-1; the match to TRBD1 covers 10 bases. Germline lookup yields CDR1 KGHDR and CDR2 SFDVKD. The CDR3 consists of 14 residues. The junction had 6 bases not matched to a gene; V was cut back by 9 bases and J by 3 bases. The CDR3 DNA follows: TGTGCCACCCAGAGTGGGACAGGGGACACTGAAGCTTTCTTT. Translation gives CATQSGTGDTEAFF.

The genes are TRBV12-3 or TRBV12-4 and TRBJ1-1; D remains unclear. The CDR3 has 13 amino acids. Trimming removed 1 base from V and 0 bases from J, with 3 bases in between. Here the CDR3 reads CASSLDMNTEAFF. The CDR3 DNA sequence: TGTGCCAGCAGTTTAGACATGAACACTGAAGCTTTCTTT.

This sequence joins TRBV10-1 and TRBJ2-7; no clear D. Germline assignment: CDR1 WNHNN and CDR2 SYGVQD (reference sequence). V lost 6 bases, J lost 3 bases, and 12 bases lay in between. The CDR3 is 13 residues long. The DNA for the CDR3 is TGCGCCAGCAGCGCCAGTGGCCTCTACGAGCAGTACTTC. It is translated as CASSASGLYEQYF.

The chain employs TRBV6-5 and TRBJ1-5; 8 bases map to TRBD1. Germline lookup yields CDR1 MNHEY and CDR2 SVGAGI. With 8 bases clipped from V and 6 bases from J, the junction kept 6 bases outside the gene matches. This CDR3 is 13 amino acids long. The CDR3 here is CASQTGVSQPQHF. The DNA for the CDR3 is TGTGCCAGCCAGACAGGGGTGAGTCAGCCCCAGCATTTT.

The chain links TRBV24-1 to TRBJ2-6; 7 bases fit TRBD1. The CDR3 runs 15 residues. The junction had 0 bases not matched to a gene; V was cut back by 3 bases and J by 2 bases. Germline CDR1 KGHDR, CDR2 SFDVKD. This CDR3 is CATSDTGAGANVLTF. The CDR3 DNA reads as TGTGCCACCAGTGATACAGGGGCTGGGGCCAACGTCCTGACTTTC.

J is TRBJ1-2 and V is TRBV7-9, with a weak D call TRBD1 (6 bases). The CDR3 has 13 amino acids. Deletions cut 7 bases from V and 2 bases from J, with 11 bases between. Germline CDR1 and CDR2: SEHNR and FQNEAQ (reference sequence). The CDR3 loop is CASTPGQNYGYTF. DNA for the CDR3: TGTGCCAGCACTCCCGGACAGAACTATGGCTACACCTTC.

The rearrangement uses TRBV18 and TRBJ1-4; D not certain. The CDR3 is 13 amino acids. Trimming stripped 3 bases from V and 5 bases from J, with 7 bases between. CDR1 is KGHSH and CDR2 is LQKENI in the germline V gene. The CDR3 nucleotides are TGTGCCAGCTCACCGGAGTTAAATGAAAAACTGTTTTTT. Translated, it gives CASSPELNEKLFF.

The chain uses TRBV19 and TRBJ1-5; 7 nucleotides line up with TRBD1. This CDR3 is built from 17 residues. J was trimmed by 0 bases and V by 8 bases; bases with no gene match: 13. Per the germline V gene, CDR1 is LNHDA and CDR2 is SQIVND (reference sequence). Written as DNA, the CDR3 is TGTGCCAGTGGGGACAGTCACACAACCTATAGCAATCAGCCCCAGCATTTT. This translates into CASGDSHTTYSNQPQHF.

CDR3 DNA: TGTGCCTGGAGTCGCCATACCGCCAGGGTTGAAGCTTTCTTT. Translating gives CAWSRHTARVEAFF. J is TRBJ1-1 and V is TRBV30, with a tentative D call TRBD1 (5 bases). The CDR3 totals 14 residues. Germline V CDR1 and CDR2: GTSNPN, SVGIG (reference sequence). Trimming removed 2 bases from V and 7 bases from J, with 17 bases in between.

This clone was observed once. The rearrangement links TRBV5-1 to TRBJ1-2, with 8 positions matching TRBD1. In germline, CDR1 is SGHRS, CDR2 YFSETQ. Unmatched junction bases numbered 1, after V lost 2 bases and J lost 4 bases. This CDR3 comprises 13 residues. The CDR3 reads CASSLGTGYGYTF. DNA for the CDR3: TGCGCCAGCAGCTTAGGGACAGGCTATGGCTACACCTTC.

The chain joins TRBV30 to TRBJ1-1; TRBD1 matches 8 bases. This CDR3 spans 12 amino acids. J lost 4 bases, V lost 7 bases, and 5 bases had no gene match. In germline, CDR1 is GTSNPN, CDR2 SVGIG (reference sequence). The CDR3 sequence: CASDRGGTEAFF. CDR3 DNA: TGTGCCTCCGACAGGGGTGGCACTGAAGCTTTCTTT. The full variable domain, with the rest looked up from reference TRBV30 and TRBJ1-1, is SQTIHQWPATLVQPVGSPLSLECTVEGTSNPNLYWYRQAAGRGLQLLFYSVGIGQISSEVPQNLSASRPQDRQFILSSKKLLLSDSGFYLCASDRGGTEAFFGQGTRLTVV.

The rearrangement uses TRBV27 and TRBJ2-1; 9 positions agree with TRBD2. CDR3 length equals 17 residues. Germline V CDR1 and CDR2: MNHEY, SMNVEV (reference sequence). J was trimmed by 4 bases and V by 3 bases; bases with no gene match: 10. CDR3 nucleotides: TGTGCCAGCAGTTTGAATCGTGGGCTAGCGGGATACAATGAGCAGTTCTTC. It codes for CASSLNRGLAGYNEQFF.

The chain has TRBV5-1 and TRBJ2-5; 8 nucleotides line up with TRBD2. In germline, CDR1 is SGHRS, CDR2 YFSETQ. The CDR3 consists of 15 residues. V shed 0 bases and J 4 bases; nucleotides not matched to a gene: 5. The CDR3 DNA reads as TGCGCCAGCAGCTTGGACGAGGCGGGGGGAGAGACCCAGTACTTC. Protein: CASSLDEAGGETQYF.